One and the same sample provided the 31 T cell receptor beta chains below, sequenced in a study of tumor and adjacent non-tumor tissue in lung cancer. RNA was extracted from bulk tissue without any cell sorting. More than 3 cm separated this lung sample from the edge of the tumor. Three rounds of nested PCR, following a modified ARM-PCR protocol, produced the TCRbeta library. Using its own MiXCR run on the multiplex PCR reads, TCRdb lists one record per CDR3 protein. Of about 75,000 distinct CDR3 sequences in the sample, around 70% were seen once. Material: distant non-tumor lung tissue. These receptors were obtained from a woman aged 50 to 60 with non-small cell lung cancer.

This clonotype was seen many times. The gene calls are TRBV6-2 or TRBV6-3 and TRBJ1-1; 7 bases agree with TRBD1. Germline V gene sequence: CDR1 MNHEY, CDR2 SVGEGT. The CDR3 loop spans 16 amino acids. V shed 2 bases, J shed 10 bases, and the junction held 16 bases outside the gene matches. In nucleotides, the CDR3 is TGTGCCAGCAGTTACCGAGGGGGCGCGGGAGGCCCTGGAGCTTTCTTT. Protein sequence: CASSYRGGAGGPGAFF.

A word on this clonotype: One base away lies a much larger clone, so this may be a sequencing read error. The chain has TRBV4-3 and TRBJ2-2; D unclear. Trimming left V 3 bases short and J 0 bases short, with 8 bases between. Per the germline V gene, CDR1 is LGHNA and CDR2 is YSLEER. This CDR3 is 15 amino acids long. The CDR3 reads CASSHGPANTGELFF. CDR3 in DNA: TGCGCCAGCAGCCATGGGCCTGCGAACACCGGGGAGCTGTTTTTT.

Points on this clonotype: An end of the junction differs from the germline gene, which may be a read error. The V and J genes are TRBV12-3 or TRBV12-4 and TRBJ2-1; maybe TRBD2 (6 bases). The CDR3 consists of 13 residues. The CDR3 reads CASRASAVIEQLF. CDR3 nucleotide sequence: TGTGCCAGCAGGGCTAGCGCCGTCATTGAGCAGTTGTTC.

The V call is TRBV11-2, the J call TRBJ2-1; perhaps TRBD2 as D (5 bases). This CDR3 is built from 13 residues. Germline CDR1 reads SGHAT; CDR2 reads FQNNGV. V gave up 4 bases and J gave up 9 bases, with 13 bases separating them. The CDR3 DNA sequence: TGTGCCAGCAGCTCAGGAAGACTACTTGAGCAGTTCTTC. Translating gives CASSSGRLLEQFF. The variable domain in full, completed from reference TRBV11-2 and TRBJ2-1, reads EAGVAQSPRYKIIEKRQSVAFWCNPISGHATLYWYQQILGQGPKLLIQFQNNGVVDDSQLPKDRFSAERLKGVDSTLKIQPAKLEDSAVYLCASSSGRLLEQFFGPGTRLTVL.

This clonotype was seen a single time. This chain connects TRBV6-6 to TRBJ1-5, with D perhaps being TRBD1 or TRBD2 (5 bases each). The J call is uncertain, as TRBJ2-3 better fits the DNA end. The germline CDR1 and CDR2 sequences are MNHNY and SVGAGI (reference sequence). The CDR3 consists of 14 residues. The chain's CDR3 is CASSRQRSNQPQYF. In nucleotides, the CDR3 is TGTGCCAGCAGTCGACAGCGGAGCAATCAGCCCCAGTATTTT.

This clonotype was counted once. At one end, the junction sequence differs from germline, possibly due to a read error. The V and J genes are TRBV7-2 and TRBJ2-5; 8 bases are a match to TRBD2. Germline V gives CDR1 SGHTA, CDR2 FQGNSA. The CDR3 covers 16 residues. The CDR3 loop is CAISGLDGRGWETQYF. In DNA form, the CDR3 reads TGTGCCATCAGCGGGCTAGACGGGAGGGGTTGGGAGACTCAGTACTTC.

This clonotype was observed at least ten times. In nucleotides, the CDR3 is TGTGCCAGCAGTTACGGCAGGGAGGGTTCACCCCTCCACTTT. Protein: CASSYGREGSPLHF. This chain uses TRBV6-5 with TRBJ1-6; D possibly corresponds to TRBD1 (5 bases). Looked up from germline, CDR1 is MNHEY and CDR2 is SVGAGI. CDR3 length: 14 amino acids. V lost 2 bases to trimming and J lost 9 bases, with 11 bases between them.

As to this clonotype: This is likely a read error, given that the CDR3 carries no conserved phenylalanine or tryptophan at its end. The DNA is omitted, as the CDR3 cannot be located on it reliably, and the CDR3 follows TCRdb's listing. This chain uses TRBV6-6 with TRBJ2-6; no check of the table's D call, TRBD1, against the DNA was made. Looked up from germline, CDR1 is MNHNY and CDR2 is SVGAGI (reference sequence). With termini counted, the CDR3 has 16 amino acids. The CDR3 sequence: CASTKEAYSGANVMTL.

On this clonotype itself: Germline is not matched at one junction end, which may reflect a read error. CDR3 region: CASSFSVESTGTQYF. The CDR3 bases are TGTGCCAGCAGCTTCTCTGTAGAGTCTACAGGTACGCAGTATTTT. V is TRBV11-1 and J is TRBJ2-3, with D possibly being TRBD1 (5 bases). Germline lookup yields CDR1 SGHAT and CDR2 FQDESV (reference sequence). The CDR3 extends over 15 amino acids.

This rearrangement joins TRBV7-9 to TRBJ2-3; tentatively, D is TRBD1 or TRBD2 (5 bases each). V was clipped by 5 bases and J by 2 bases, with 8 bases between them. The CDR3 loop spans 13 amino acids. Looked up from germline, CDR1 is SEHNR and CDR2 is FQNEAQ (reference sequence). CDR3 residues: CASSAGTTDTQYF. The CDR3 DNA is TGTGCCAGCAGCGCAGGGACCACAGATACGCAGTATTTT.

Concerning this clonotype itself: This clone may be a read error of a much larger clone one base away. In DNA form, the CDR3 reads TGTGCCAGCTGGGACGCCGCCTATGGCTACACCTTC. The encoded protein is CASWDAAYGYTF. V usage is TRBV19 and J usage is TRBJ1-2; D is perhaps TRBD1 (5 bases). From germline, CDR1 is LNHDA and CDR2 SQIVND (reference sequence). This CDR3 is 12 amino acids long. Trimming left V 9 bases short and J 4 bases short, with 12 bases between.

The chain combines TRBV4-1 with TRBJ1-5; 7 nucleotides align to TRBD1. V shed 0 bases and J 0 bases; nucleotides not matched to a gene: 2. This CDR3 region has 16 residues. In germline, CDR1 is MGHRA, CDR2 YSYEKL. The CDR3 region is CASSQETGDSNQPQHF. The CDR3 region has the DNA TGCGCCAGCAGCCAAGAAACAGGGGATAGCAATCAGCCCCAGCATTTT.

In its sample, this clonotype was seen once. The junction departs from the called germline gene at one end, perhaps through a read error. The rearrangement links TRBV29-1 to TRBJ2-6; D perhaps matches TRBD1 (5 bases). Germline CDR1 and CDR2: SQVTM and ANQGSEA. The CDR3 spans 15 residues. The CDR3 DNA follows: TGCAGCGTTGTTGCAGCGACCTCTGGGGCTAACGTCCTGACTTTC. Residues: CSVVAATSGANVLTF.

The rearrangement links TRBV4-2 to TRBJ2-1, with D unclear. The CDR3 sequence is 18 residues long. Germline CDR1 LGHNA, CDR2 YNFKEQ. The V and J ends lost 4 bases and 8 bases respectively, with 27 bases between them. The CDR3: CASSPSTLAGTGFDEQFF. CDR3 DNA: TGTGCCAGCAGCCCAAGCACCTTAGCTGGAACGGGTTTCGATGAGCAGTTCTTC.

This rearrangement joins TRBV7-2 to TRBJ2-7, with 8 bases fitting TRBD2. The germline V gene encodes CDR1 SGHTA and CDR2 FQGNSA. The CDR3 spans 14 residues. V gave up 4 bases and J gave up 3 bases; unmatched junction bases: 5. CDR3 sequence (DNA): TGTGCCAGCAGCTCGGGACTAGGGGGCTACGAGCAGTACTTC. It yields the protein CASSSGLGGYEQYF.

This rearrangement joins TRBV20-1 to TRBJ2-1; D is ambiguous. CDR3 size: 12 residues. Between the trimmed V and J ends, which lost 6 bases and 8 bases, there was a span of 14 bases. Per germline, CDR1 DFQATT and CDR2 SNEGSKA (reference sequence). CDR3: CSARYTAYEQFF. The CDR3 DNA follows: TGCAGTGCGAGGTACACCGCCTATGAGCAGTTCTTC.

The rearrangement uses TRBV12-3 or TRBV12-4 and TRBJ2-2, with D perhaps matching TRBD2 (5 bases). With 3 bases removed from V and 7 bases from J, the gap between germline ends came to 15 bases. This CDR3 has 15 residues. In DNA, the CDR3 is TGTGCCAGCAGTTTTTTGGCGGTCCGGGACGGGGAGCTGTTTTTT. Protein sequence: CASSFLAVRDGELFF.

The chain couples TRBV4-3 to TRBJ2-5; TRBD1 or TRBD2 may be the D gene (5 bases each). Germline lookup yields CDR1 LGHNA and CDR2 YSLEER. This CDR3 contains 15 residues. Trimming left V 0 bases short and J 4 bases short, with 12 bases between. This chain's CDR3 is CASSQDGGASETQYF. The CDR3 coding sequence is TGCGCCAGCAGCCAAGATGGGGGAGCGTCAGAGACCCAGTACTTC.

The chain is built from TRBV20-1 and TRBJ2-7, with TRBD1 matching over 9 bases. This CDR3 is 10 amino acids long. Germline V gene data show CDR1 as DFQATT and CDR2 as SNEGSKA (reference sequence). J gave up 13 bases and V 5 bases, and 6 bases lay outside the gene matches. DNA for the CDR3: TGCAGTGCTTACAAGACAGGGGGTTACTTC. Translation gives CSAYKTGGYF.

Of note for this clonotype: A much bigger clone sits one base away, suggesting this may be a read error. In DNA, the CDR3 is TGTGCCATCAGGGACAGGGGTGCTGCCGAAAAACTGTTTTTT. It specifies CAIRDRGAAEKLFF. The genes are TRBV10-3 and TRBJ1-4; 9 bases line up with TRBD1. CDR3 length equals 14 residues. The V and J ends lost 6 bases and 8 bases, in that order; junction bases with no gene match: 7. Germline V gives CDR1 ENHRY, CDR2 SYGVKD.

Concerning this clonotype itself: The conserved final phenylalanine or tryptophan is absent from the CDR3, which likely points to a read error. This rearrangement joins TRBV4-2 to TRBJ1-2, with no clear D. The CDR3 has 12 amino acids. The V gene's germline CDR1 is LGHNA and CDR2 YNFKEQ. The chain's CDR3 is CASSQHSYAYTL. The CDR3 nucleotides read TGTGCTAGCAGCCAACACAGCTATGCCTACACCCTC.

The rearrangement links TRBV28 to TRBJ2-1; unclear D gene. The CDR3 extends over 13 amino acids. Deletions cut 9 bases from V and 3 bases from J, with 12 bases between. Germline CDR1 MDHEN, CDR2 SYDVKM. The CDR3 coding sequence is TGTGCCAGTAGGCAGGCCCTCTACAATGAGCAGTTCTTC. Translating gives CASRQALYNEQFF.

Of note for this clonotype: A read error may account for a junction end that differs from germline. The chain couples TRBV6-2 or TRBV6-3 to TRBJ1-1; D uncertain. CDR3 length equals 12 residues. Germline CDR1 and CDR2: MNHEY and SVGEGT. CDR3 sequence reads: CASTDLNTESFF. The CDR3 nucleotides are TGTGCCAGCACAGACCTGAACACTGAATCTTTCTTT.

In DNA, the CDR3 is TGCAGTGCTAGAGCCCCTAGCCATGATCGGGTCAAGCAGTACTTC. Protein: CSARAPSHDRVKQYF. The V and J genes are TRBV20-1 and TRBJ2-7, with D perhaps matching TRBD2 (5 bases). V lost 1 base, J lost 8 bases, and 21 bases lay in between. CDR1 and CDR2 from the germline V gene are DFQATT and SNEGSKA (reference sequence). The CDR3 is made up of 15 amino acids.

This clonotype turned up a few times. The gene calls are TRBV28 and TRBJ1-5, with unresolved D. The V gene lost 3 bases and the J gene lost 5 bases, with 8 bases spanning the gap. This CDR3 comprises 13 residues. CDR1 MDHEN and CDR2 SYDVKM come from the germline V gene. The CDR3 DNA follows: TGTGCCAGCAGTTTTAATCTCTATCAGCCCCAGCATTTT. This codes for CASSFNLYQPQHF.

This clonotype was seen a single time. The V call is TRBV5-4, the J call TRBJ1-1, with D unresolved. Germline V gene data show CDR1 as SGHNT and CDR2 as YYREEE (reference sequence). The V and J ends lost 8 bases and 9 bases respectively, with 14 bases between them. The CDR3 covers 11 residues. CDR3 bases: TGTGCCAGAGGTTCCGGAATTCAAGCTTTCTTT. Translation gives CARGSGIQAFF.

This clonotype has a count of ten or more. This rearrangement joins TRBV20-1 to TRBJ2-5, with D maybe TRBD1 (5 bases). Trimming cost V 3 bases and J 0 bases, with 14 bases left between them. The CDR3 length is 15 residues. Germline CDR1 is DFQATT and CDR2 is SNEGSKA (reference sequence). DNA of the CDR3: TGCAGTGCTAGTAGGTTTGGCAGGGACCAAGAGACCCAGTACTTC. Residues: CSASRFGRDQETQYF.

This clonotype was recorded once. In this CDR3 the conserved last residue, phenylalanine or tryptophan, is missing, so a read error is likely. V gene TRBV4-2 combines with J gene TRBJ2-1; D is ambiguous. Trimming removed 4 bases from V and 6 bases from J, with 7 bases in between. The CDR3 runs to 12 residues. Looked up from germline, CDR1 is LGHNA and CDR2 is YNFKEQ. Here the CDR3 reads CASSPPVNEQFS. The CDR3 region has the DNA TGTGCCAGCAGCCCCCCAGTCAATGAGCAGTTCTCC.

J is TRBJ1-2 and V is TRBV28, with a tentative D call TRBD1 (6 bases). Germline loops: CDR1 MDHEN, CDR2 SYDVKM. The V end lost 7 bases, the J end lost 4 bases, and 10 bases lay between the germline ends. This CDR3 spans 12 amino acids. CDR3 DNA sequence: TGTGCCAGCACCCCGGACAGCTATGGCTACACCTTC. Amino acid sequence: CASTPDSYGYTF.

A note on this clonotype: The junction shows a germline mismatch at one end, possibly a read error. This chain connects TRBV6-5 to TRBJ1-1; D not certain. CDR3 length: 11 residues. The germline gives CDR1 MNHEY, CDR2 SVGAGI. CDR3 in amino acids: CGSSYGTEVFF. The CDR3 DNA sequence: TGTGGCAGCAGTTACGGTACTGAAGTTTTCTTT.

This clonotype was detected ten times or more. This chain uses TRBV7-9 with TRBJ2-2, with a tentative D call TRBD2 (7 bases). The ends were cut back, 4 bases at V and 5 bases at J, with 17 bases in the middle. Germline V gives CDR1 SEHNR, CDR2 FQNEAQ (reference sequence). CDR3 length: 16 residues. CDR3 coding DNA: TGTGCCAGCAGCTCAAAACAGGGAGGGGATACCGGGGAGCTGTTTTTT. Its translation: CASSSKQGGDTGELFF. The full variable domain, in which reference TRBV7-9 and TRBJ2-2 provide the parts outside the CDR3, is DTGVSQNPRHKITKRGQNVTFRCDPISEHNRLYWYRQTLGQGPEFLTYFQNEAQLEKSRLLSDRFSAERPKGSFSTLEIQRTEQGDSAMYLCASSSKQGGDTGELFFGEGSRLTVL.